This TCR beta chain is from a study of cytomegalovirus exposure and HLA in healthy donors. The primer mix had 60 Vbeta and 13 Jbeta primers. Some clones are missing from TCRdb's copy, which holds only in-frame ones; the method was immunoSEQ multiplex PCR. The repertoire holds around 150,000 clones, about 88% seen once, with around 1.8% in the top ten. General observations from the study: Cytomegalovirus status, reportedly, was diagnosed with high specificity and sensitivity by the classifier. A cluster of highly shared sequence variants was likely a sequencing artifact. TCR beta chain V- and J-gene trimming was linked, in a later analysis, to a missense variant in DCLRE1C. Some V segments could not be told apart, so they were left out, TRBV6-2 and TRBV6-3 among them.

The CDR3 spans 13 residues. Germline loops: CDR1 SQVTM, CDR2 ANQGSEA. Germline trimming cut 6 bases from V and 5 bases from J; bases unmatched to any gene: 10. On this clone itself: The antigen is not known.

This rearrangement joins TRBV29-1 to TRBJ2-7; 7 bases agree with TRBD1. Sequencing was performed on PBMCs. This receptor was identified in a woman aged 18 to 35 in good health and CMV-seronegative. The CDR3 reads CSVVGGFENEQYF. The CDR3 DNA reads as TGCAGCGTCGTAGGGGGCTTTGAGAACGAGCAGTACTTC.